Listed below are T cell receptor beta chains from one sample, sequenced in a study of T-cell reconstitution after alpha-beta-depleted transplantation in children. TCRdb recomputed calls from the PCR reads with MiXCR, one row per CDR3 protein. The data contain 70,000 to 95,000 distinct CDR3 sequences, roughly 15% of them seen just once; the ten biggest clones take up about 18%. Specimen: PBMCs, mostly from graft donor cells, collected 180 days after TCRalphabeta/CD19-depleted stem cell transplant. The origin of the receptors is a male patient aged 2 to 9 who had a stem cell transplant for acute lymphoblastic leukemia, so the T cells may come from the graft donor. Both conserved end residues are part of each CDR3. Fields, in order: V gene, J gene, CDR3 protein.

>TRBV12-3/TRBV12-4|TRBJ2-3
CASSFVRGERGTDTQYF
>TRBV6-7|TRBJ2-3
CASSYERLTGSCTDTQYF
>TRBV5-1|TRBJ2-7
CASSLLNTPEGVQYF
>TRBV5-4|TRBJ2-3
CASSFLAGGPGTDTQYF
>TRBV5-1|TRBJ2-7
CASSLNTGKTSYEQYF
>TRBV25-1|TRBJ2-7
CASSGPYPSYEQYF
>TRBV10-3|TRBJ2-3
CATTTGGHTQYF
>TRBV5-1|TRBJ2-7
CASSSGGGRGPYEQYF
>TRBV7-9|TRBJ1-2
CASSLGEGRDGYTF
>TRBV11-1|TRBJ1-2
CASSLQASNYGYTF
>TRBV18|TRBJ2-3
CASSPFGASTDTQYF
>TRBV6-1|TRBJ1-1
CASSWRGNTEAFF
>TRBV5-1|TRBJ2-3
CASSPGPIRGSSTDTQYF
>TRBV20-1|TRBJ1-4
CSARDAALIEKLFF
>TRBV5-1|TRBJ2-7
CASALGQGMSSYEQYF
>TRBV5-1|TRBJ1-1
CASNRDVNTEAFF
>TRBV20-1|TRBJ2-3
CSARGQGATDTQYF
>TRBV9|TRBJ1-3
CASTTDSLENTIYF
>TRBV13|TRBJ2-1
CASRKQAADEQFF
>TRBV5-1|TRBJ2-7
CASSSLVGTDEQYF
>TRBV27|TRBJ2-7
CASSPYSGRYEQYF
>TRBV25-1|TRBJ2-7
CASNPGGGSEQYF
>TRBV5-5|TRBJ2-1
CASSLAGSSSYNEQFF
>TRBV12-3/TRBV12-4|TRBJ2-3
CASSLPRQGATDTQYF
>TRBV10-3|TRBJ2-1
CAIQRGLGEEQFF
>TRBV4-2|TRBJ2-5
CASSLLAGRQETQYF
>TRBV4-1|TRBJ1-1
CASSRDRGSTEAFF
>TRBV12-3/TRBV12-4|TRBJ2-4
CASSFAGGKNIQYF
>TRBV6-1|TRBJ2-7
CASSRRALPEFSYEQYF
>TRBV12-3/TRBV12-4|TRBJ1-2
CASRGPGGGNGYTF
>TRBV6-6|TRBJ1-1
CASSYSRAEAFF
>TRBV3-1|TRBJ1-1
CASSQQMNTEAFF
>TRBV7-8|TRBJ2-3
CASSSHPPSKGADTQYF
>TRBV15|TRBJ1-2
CATSYTGTSNYGYTF
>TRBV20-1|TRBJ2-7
CSARSQIPYEQYF
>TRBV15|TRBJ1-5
CATSRDRGNNQPQHF